This T cell receptor beta chain was sequenced for a study of blood T cell repertoires in COVID-19. Study as a whole: The United States, Italy and Spain provided the acute and convalescent COVID-19 samples. Nucleic acid was either cDNA or gDNA, and it came from T cells, B-cell-depleted T cells, or PBMCs.

Authors' analysis steps: Counts of nucleated cells, estimated from reference gene primer amplification, were obtained. Clones were sequenced by immunoSEQ multiplex PCR, and TCRdb holds only the in-frame ones, with some missing. The DNA was the basis for D and trimming; V, J and clone size are from that table. Of 250,000 or so clones in the sample, roughly 83% were seen once. The CDR3 is 15 amino acids. With 5 bases clipped from V and 4 bases from J, the junction kept 8 bases outside the gene matches. Germline-derived CDR1 and CDR2 are MGHRA and YSYEKL. This receptor was identified in a man older than 75 with acute or convalescent COVID-19. The chain couples TRBV4-1 to TRBJ2-1; TRBD2 aligns across 7 bases. The specimen was peripheral blood. The CDR3, as DNA: TGCGCCAGCAGCGAAGGACTAGTCCCTTACAATGAGCAGTTCTTC. Translation gives CASSEGLVPYNEQFF.